The 27 T cell receptor beta chains below come from one sample, sequenced in a study of blood T cell repertoires in COVID-19. Profiling relied on immunoSEQ multiplex PCR, and the TCRdb table lists in-frame clones only, not all of them. The table lists about 80,000 clones, about four fifths of them singletons, with roughly 40% in the top ten. Sequencing was performed on peripheral blood. Receptors originate from a man older than 75 with active or convalescent COVID-19.

CDR3 residues: CASSQGGTGYNSPLHF. Here the CDR3 DNA reads TGCGCCAGCAGCCAAGGGGGGACAGGGTATAATTCACCCCTCCACTTT. The genes are TRBV4-1 and TRBJ1-6; 9 bases are a match to TRBD1. V was pared by 1 base and J by 4 bases, with 2 bases of the junction left unmatched. CDR1 and CDR2 (germline): MGHRA, YSYEKL. The CDR3 covers 16 residues.

This clone appeared a single time. The chain has TRBV6-5 and TRBJ1-6, with D perhaps TRBD1 (5 bases). The germline V gene encodes CDR1 MNHEY and CDR2 SVGAGI. The ends were cut back, 4 bases at V and 6 bases at J, with 10 bases in the middle. The CDR3 length is 14 residues. DNA for the CDR3: TGTGCCAGCAGTTCTACAGGATTTAATTCACCCCTCCACTTT. As protein: CASSSTGFNSPLHF.

This clone was seen a few times. The rearrangement uses TRBV9 and TRBJ2-3; 12 nucleotides agree with TRBD2. There are 16 residues in the CDR3. CDR1 is SGDLS and CDR2 is YYNGEE in the germline V gene. V lost 4 bases and J lost 3; bases outside the gene matches: 6. CDR3 bases: TGTGCCAGCAGCCTACTGACTAGCGGGGGAACAGATACGCAGTATTTT. It yields the protein CASSLLTSGGTDTQYF.

This sequence joins TRBV5-8 and TRBJ1-3; 7 nucleotides match TRBD1. CDR1 and CDR2 from the germline V gene are SGHTS and YDEGEE. Trimming cost V 0 bases and J 5 bases; bases outside gene matches: 5. The length of the CDR3 is 15 residues. In nucleotides, the CDR3 is TGTGCCAGCAGCTTGGTGGGACAGCGCCGAAACACCATATATTTT. This gives the protein CASSLVGQRRNTIYF.

The chain joins TRBV24-1 to TRBJ2-1; D is perhaps TRBD2 (6 bases). V gave up 4 bases and J gave up 8 bases, with 17 bases separating them. Germline V CDR1 and CDR2: KGHDR, SFDVKD. The CDR3 sequence is 15 residues long. CDR3 coding DNA: TGTGCCACCAGTGACCCCGGGAGAGCTAGGGATGAGCAGTTCTTC. Encoded protein: CATSDPGRARDEQFF.

The chain links TRBV27 to TRBJ2-3; D is perhaps TRBD2 (5 bases). This CDR3 is 17 amino acids long. Germline V gives CDR1 MNHEY, CDR2 SMNVEV (reference sequence). The V gene lost 2 bases and the J gene lost 0 bases, with 15 bases spanning the gap. CDR3 residues: CASSLISDAFSTDTQYF. In nucleotides, the CDR3 is TGTGCCAGCAGTTTAATTAGCGACGCGTTTAGCACAGATACGCAGTATTTT.

This clone was picked up one time. CDR3 protein: CAWSVPGEKLFF. The CDR3 coding sequence is TGTGCCTGGAGTGTACCAGGAGAAAAACTGTTTTTT. This rearrangement joins TRBV30 to TRBJ1-4, with D uncertain. CDR1 GTSNPN and CDR2 SVGIG come from the germline V gene (reference sequence). This CDR3 is built from 12 residues. V gave up 0 bases and J gave up 8 bases, with 7 bases separating them.

The chain joins TRBV2 to TRBJ2-2, with D unresolved. The V and J ends lost 8 bases and 6 bases respectively, with 13 bases between them. Germline V gene lookup returns CDR1 SNHLY and CDR2 FYNNEI. This CDR3 is built from 13 residues. This CDR3 reads CASESPEPGELFF. The CDR3 DNA follows: TGTGCCAGCGAATCCCCCGAGCCCGGGGAGCTGTTTTTT. The full variable domain, its missing parts supplied by reference TRBV2 and TRBJ2-2, is EPEVTQTPSHQVTQMGQEVILRCVPISNHLYFYWYRQILGQKVEFLVSFYNNEISEKSEIFDDQFSVERPDGSNFTLKIRSTKLEDSAMYFCASESPEPGELFFGEGSRLTVL.

The chain links TRBV7-8 to TRBJ2-1; 9 bases fit TRBD2. The germline gives CDR1 SGHVS, CDR2 FQNEAQ. The CDR3 extends over 15 amino acids. With 5 bases clipped from V and 9 bases from J, the junction kept 11 bases outside the gene matches. The CDR3 DNA reads TGTGCCAGCAGCCGAGGAGGAGGGACTAGCAGTGAGCAGTTCTTC. Its protein is CASSRGGGTSSEQFF. Combining the CDR3 with reference TRBV7-8 and TRBJ2-1 gives the whole variable domain GAGVSQSPRYKVAKRGQDVALRCDPISGHVSLFWYQQALGQGPEFLTYFQNEAQLDKSGLPSDRFFAERPEGSVSTLKIQRTQQEDSAVYLCASSRGGGTSSEQFFGPGTRLTVL.

The chain links TRBV15 to TRBJ2-3; D gene uncertain. V lost 0 bases and J 2 bases, leaving 12 bases between the germline ends. CDR1 and CDR2 (germline): LNHNV, YYDKDF (reference sequence). The CDR3 spans 16 residues. The DNA for the CDR3 is TGTGCCACCAGCAGAGACCAGGATACAGTCACAGATACGCAGTATTTT. It encodes CATSRDQDTVTDTQYF.

This clone showed up just a few times. Within the sample, other DNA sequences also encode this same CDR3. The chain carries TRBV9 and TRBJ2-7; maybe TRBD2 (6 bases). This CDR3 region has 14 residues. CDR1 is SGDLS, CDR2 YYNGEE, per germline. Trimming left V 0 bases short and J 3 bases short, with 10 bases between. CDR3 protein: CASSVGTGVYEQYF. CDR3 DNA sequence: TGTGCCAGCAGCGTAGGGACGGGGGTCTACGAGCAGTACTTC.

The genes are TRBV19 and TRBJ2-2, with D possibly TRBD2 on 5 matching bases. V was pared by 8 bases and J by 5 bases, with 12 bases between. The CDR3 contains 13 residues. The V gene's germline CDR1 is LNHDA and CDR2 SQIVND (reference sequence). In nucleotides, the CDR3 is TGTGCCAGTTGGAGGACTTCAACCGGGGAGCTGTTTTTT. This sequence encodes CASWRTSTGELFF.

V usage is TRBV15 and J usage is TRBJ2-1; D may be TRBD2 (7 bases). The CDR3 has 16 amino acids. Germline V CDR1 and CDR2: LNHNV, YYDKDF (reference sequence). V dropped 1 base and J dropped 8 bases, with 18 bases sitting between them. The CDR3 region has the DNA TGTGCCACCAGCAGAGGGGTCGGGGGGCAGCGGGATGAGCAGTTCTTC. Encoded protein: CATSRGVGGQRDEQFF.

The V gene is TRBV19, the J gene TRBJ2-6, with TRBD2 matching over 11 bases. V dropped 1 base and J dropped 4; count of bases not matched to a gene: 6. The CDR3 contains 18 residues. CDR1 and CDR2 (germline): LNHDA, SQIVND (reference sequence). The CDR3 is CASSIGTSGSSGANVLTF. CDR3 nucleotides: TGTGCCAGTAGTATAGGAACTAGCGGGAGTTCAGGGGCCAACGTCCTGACTTTC. The whole variable domain, filled in from reference TRBV19 and TRBJ2-6, reads DGGITQSPKYLFRKEGQNVTLSCEQNLNHDAMYWYRQDPGQGLRLIYYSQIVNDFQKGDIAEGYSVSREKKESFPLTVTSAQKNPTAFYLCASSIGTSGSSGANVLTFGAGSRLTVL.

This chain links TRBV5-1 with TRBJ2-2; D is possibly TRBD1 (6 bases). This CDR3 spans 15 amino acids. Trimming cost V 0 bases and J 1 base, with 7 bases left between them. Per the germline V gene, CDR1 is SGHRS and CDR2 is YFSETQ. CDR3 in DNA: TGCGCCAGCAGCTTGGGGACAGAGAACACCGGGGAGCTGTTTTTT. Translation gives CASSLGTENTGELFF. The full variable domain, rest sourced from reference TRBV5-1 and TRBJ2-2, is KAGVTQTPRYLIKTRGQQVTLSCSPISGHRSVSWYQQTPGQGLQFLFEYFSETQRNKGNFPGRFSGRQFSNSRSEMNVSTLELGDSALYLCASSLGTENTGELFFGEGSRLTVL.

The rearrangement uses TRBV28 and TRBJ2-3, with D maybe TRBD2 (5 bases). Trimming stripped 4 bases from V and 1 base from J, with 12 bases between. CDR1 is MDHEN and CDR2 is SYDVKM in the germline V gene. The CDR3 has 15 amino acids. The CDR3 nucleotides read TGTGCCAGCAGTTCGGGGTTGAAACGCACAGATACGCAGTATTTT. It codes for CASSSGLKRTDTQYF.

The chain couples TRBV7-6 to TRBJ1-2; 9 bases are shared with TRBD1. Germline V gene lookup returns CDR1 SGHVS and CDR2 FNYEAQ. This CDR3 comprises 18 residues. The junction had 13 bases not matched to a gene; V was cut back by 5 bases and J by 0 bases. In DNA form, the CDR3 reads TGTGCCAGCAGCCCGGAACAGGGGGCAGGGCCCCCTAACTATGGCTACACCTTC. Encoded protein: CASSPEQGAGPPNYGYTF. The full variable domain, its missing parts supplied by reference TRBV7-6 and TRBJ1-2, is GAGVSQSPRYKVTKRGQDVALRCDPISGHVSLYWYRQALGQGPEFLTYFNYEAQQDKSGLPNDRFSAERPEGSISTLTIQRTEQRDSAMYRCASSPEQGAGPPNYGYTFGSGTRLTVV.

This clone showed up just once. The CDR3 bases are TGTGCTAGTGGTTTGGGTTCTAGCGGGAGCACAGATACGCAGTATTTT. Protein product: CASGLGSSGSTDTQYF. The chain employs TRBV12-5 and TRBJ2-3, with 8 bases identical to TRBD2. The CDR3 is 16 residues long. Germline trimming cut 1 base from V and 0 bases from J; bases unmatched to any gene: 3. The V gene's germline CDR1 is LGHNT and CDR2 FRNRAP.

Here the CDR3 DNA reads TGTGCTACCCAGAGGGGGGGGACTAACACTGAAGCTTTCTTT. It codes for CATQRGGTNTEAFF. This sequence joins TRBV2 and TRBJ1-1; D perhaps matches TRBD1 (6 bases). The CDR3 totals 14 residues. In germline, CDR1 is SNHLY, CDR2 FYNNEI.

This sequence joins TRBV20-1 and TRBJ2-2; D unresolved. V lost 7 bases and J lost 1, with 4 bases in between. This CDR3 is built from 11 residues. Germline assignment: CDR1 DFQATT and CDR2 SNEGSKA (reference sequence). The CDR3 spells CSGMNTGELFF. The DNA of the CDR3 is TGCAGTGGTATGAACACCGGGGAGCTGTTTTTT.

The genes are TRBV5-1 and TRBJ2-5, with D tentatively TRBD2 (5 bases). This CDR3 contains 13 residues. Germline CDR1 is SGHRS and CDR2 is YFSETQ. Trimming removed 0 bases from V and 4 bases from J, with 7 bases in between. The CDR3 protein is CASSLEEAETQYF. The CDR3 DNA sequence: TGCGCCAGCAGCTTGGAGGAGGCAGAGACCCAGTACTTC.

The J gene is TRBJ2-7, the V gene TRBV5-4, with D unresolved. Trimming shortened V by 1 base and J by 3 bases, and 5 bases separated the two germline ends. Germline V gene lookup returns CDR1 SGHNT and CDR2 YYREEE (reference sequence). The CDR3 is 12 residues long. CDR3 in DNA: TGTGCCAGCAGCTTGACGGGCTACGAGCAGTACTTC. This codes for CASSLTGYEQYF.

The chain links TRBV27 to TRBJ2-7; 7 nucleotides match TRBD1. The trim removed 0 bases at V and 2 bases at J, leaving 4 bases unmatched. CDR1 is MNHEY, CDR2 SMNVEV, per germline (reference sequence). The CDR3 runs to 15 residues. CDR3 sequence: CASSLSRDSPYEQYF. The CDR3 DNA is TGTGCCAGCAGTTTATCCCGGGACAGTCCCTACGAGCAGTACTTC.

In this sample, this clone turned up once. V and J are TRBV5-5 and TRBJ1-3; 9 positions match TRBD1. V dropped 0 bases and J dropped 11; count of bases not matched to a gene: 6. CDR1 and CDR2 (germline): SGHKS, YYEKEE (reference sequence). The CDR3 spans 14 residues. CDR3 amino acids: CASSLDGQGTPIYF. The CDR3 DNA is TGTGCCAGCAGCTTGGATGGACAGGGGACCCCCATATATTTT.

J is TRBJ1-1 and V is TRBV5-1, with D possibly TRBD1 on 6 matching bases. V was clipped by 5 bases and J by 1 base, with 15 bases between them. Germline CDR1 is SGHRS and CDR2 is YFSETQ. The CDR3 is 15 amino acids. The CDR3 coding sequence is TGCGCCAGCAGGCAACCCCAGGGGAAGAACACTGAAGCTTTCTTT. Translated, it gives CASRQPQGKNTEAFF.

The CDR3 coding sequence is TGCGCCAGCAGTCAGTTGGGGCCTCAGCCCCAGCATTTT. Encoded protein: CASSQLGPQPQHF. This sequence joins TRBV5-1 and TRBJ1-5; D possibly corresponds to TRBD1 (5 bases). Germline V CDR1 and CDR2: SGHRS, YFSETQ. CDR3 size: 13 residues. The V end was cut by 5 bases, the J end by 6 bases, with 12 bases between.

The V call is TRBV11-3, the J call TRBJ2-7; TRBD2 aligns across 7 bases. The CDR3 is 13 amino acids. The germline V gene encodes CDR1 SGHNT and CDR2 YENEEA. V shed 5 bases, J shed 6 bases, and the junction held 7 bases outside the gene matches. Here the CDR3 reads CASSPGWGGEQYF. The CDR3 DNA follows: TGTGCCAGCAGCCCTGGTTGGGGGGGCGAGCAGTACTTC.